Listed below are T cell receptor beta chains from one sample, sequenced in a study of radiotherapy plus CTLA-4 blockade in lung cancer. Some clones are missing from TCRdb's copy, which holds only in-frame ones; the method was immunoSEQ multiplex PCR. The repertoire holds about 110,000 clones, with 81% as singletons. The sample consisted of peripheral blood, taken from a patient treated with radiotherapy plus ipilimumab. These receptors were collected from a human donor with non-small cell lung cancer that progressed on radiotherapy plus ipilimumab. Some clones in this sample may be carry-over from other donors' samples. CDR3s include the opening cysteine and the closing phenylalanine or tryptophan. Fields, in order: CDR3 length, D gene, J gene, V gene, clone size, CDR3 DNA, CDR3 protein. The D gene is left open where the match is weak. Where a row states a size, it is once, few, many or the class of an expanded clone; other rows omit it.

>18|.|TRBJ2-6|TRBV9|.
TGTGCCAGCAGCGTAGGGTGGAGTACGAGCTCTGGGGCCAACGTCCTGACTTTC
CASSVGWSTSSGANVLTF
>15|.|TRBJ1-6|TRBV7-2|.
TGTGCCAGCAGCTCCCAGGGCCTAGGGGGTTCACCCCTCCACTTT
CASSSQGLGGSPLHF
>18|.|TRBJ1-6|TRBV4-3|.
TGCGCCAGCAGCCAAGATCTCCACCGAAGCTCCTATAATTCACCCCTCCACTTT
CASSQDLHRSSYNSPLHF
>14|.|TRBJ1-4|TRBV18|.
TGTGCCAGCTCGACGGGGGGAAACAATGAAAAACTGTTTTTT
CASSTGGNNEKLFF
>15|TRBD1|TRBJ1-5|TRBV5-1|.
TGCGCCAGCAGCTTGGGACAGGGCGATAATCAGCCCCAGCATTTT
CASSLGQGDNQPQHF
>13|.|TRBJ1-1|TRBV5-6|once
TGTGCCAGCAGCTTAACAGGGACCACTGAAGCTTTCTTT
CASSLTGTTEAFF
>12|.|TRBJ1-1|TRBV6-1|.
TGTGCCAGCATCTGGACCCTCACTGAAGCTTTCTTT
CASIWTLTEAFF
>15|.|TRBJ2-5|TRBV9|.
TGTGCCAGCAGCGTAGGCGGCGGCCCGCAAGAGACCCAGTACTTC
CASSVGGGPQETQYF
>13|.|TRBJ2-7|TRBV2|.
TGTGCCAGCGAACGGGGGCCCGGCTACGAGCAGTACTTC
CASERGPGYEQYF
>14|.|TRBJ1-1|TRBV11-3|once
TGTGCCAGCAGCCCAAGCAGCGGGAACACTGAAGCTTTCTTT
CASSPSSGNTEAFF
>15|TRBD2|TRBJ2-7|TRBV6-1|.
TGTGCCAGCAGTGAAAGCGGGGGGGGCCCCTACGAGCAGTACTTC
CASSESGGGPYEQYF
>13|.|TRBJ1-2|TRBV4-3|.
TGCGCCAGCAGCCAAGATAGTTCCCGACGTGGGTTTTTC
CASSQDSSRRGFF
>15|TRBD1|TRBJ1-1|TRBV2|few
TGTGCCAGCAGTGTTTCCGGGACAGAGAACACTGAAGCTTTCTTT
CASSVSGTENTEAFF
>15|.|TRBJ1-2|TRBV9|once
TGTGCCAGCAGCGTTGGAGGGACACTCAACTATGGCTACACCTTC
CASSVGGTLNYGYTF
>13|.|TRBJ1-2|TRBV7-8|.
TGTGCCAGCAGCTTTGACAGGAACTATGGCTACACCTTC
CASSFDRNYGYTF
>14|.|TRBJ1-3|TRBV7-9|.
TGTGCCAGCAAACAGGACCACTCTGGAAACACCATATATTTT
CASKQDHSGNTIYF
>12|.|TRBJ1-4|TRBV7-2|few
TGTGCCAGCAGCTTAAGAATGGAAAAACTGTTTTTT
CASSLRMEKLFF